One and the same sample provided the 22 T cell receptor beta chains below, sequenced in a study of T-cell reconstitution after alpha-beta-depleted transplantation in children. A TCRbeta library incorporating unique molecular identifiers was prepared. TCRdb analysed the PCR reads with MiXCR anew, one entry per CDR3 protein. The sample has roughly 420,000 distinct CDR3 sequences; roughly 16% are singletons. Specimen: PBMCs, mostly from graft donor cells, collected 360 days after TCRalphabeta/CD19-depleted stem cell transplant. These receptors were taken from a boy under two years old who had a stem cell transplant for Wiskott-Aldrich syndrome, so the T cells may come from the graft donor.

This clonotype was observed many times. This chain joins TRBV5-1 and TRBJ2-7; perhaps TRBD2 as D (6 bases). CDR1 is SGHRS and CDR2 is YFSETQ in the germline V gene. This CDR3 region has 14 residues. Trimming left V 4 bases short and J 2 bases short, with 13 bases between. The CDR3 DNA reads TGCGCCAGCAGCCGCGGGACGGTCACCTACGAGCAGTACTTC. Its protein product is CASSRGTVTYEQYF. The whole variable domain, filled in from reference TRBV5-1 and TRBJ2-7, reads KAGVTQTPRYLIKTRGQQVTLSCSPISGHRSVSWYQQTPGQGLQFLFEYFSETQRNKGNFPGRFSGRQFSNSRSEMNVSTLELGDSALYLCASSRGTVTYEQYFGPGTRLTVT.

The chain employs TRBV12-3 or TRBV12-4 and TRBJ2-7; tentatively, D is TRBD1 or TRBD2 (5 bases each). This CDR3 spans 13 amino acids. V lost 6 bases to trimming and J lost 3 bases, with 12 bases between them. CDR3: CASSVGVLYEQYF. The CDR3 DNA sequence: TGTGCCAGCAGCGTGGGGGTTCTCTACGAGCAGTACTTC.

This clonotype occurred many times. The chain combines TRBV7-8 with TRBJ1-3; D not certain. The germline V and J ends were trimmed by 2 bases and 1 base, with 12 bases remaining between them. The CDR3 contains 16 residues. Germline loops: CDR1 SGHVS, CDR2 FQNEAQ. CDR3 sequence (DNA): TGTGCCAGCAGCTTAAGGCAGATCATTTCTGGAAACACCATATATTTT. Residues: CASSLRQIISGNTIYF. The variable domain in full, with the rest retrieved from reference TRBV7-8 and TRBJ1-3, is GAGVSQSPRYKVAKRGQDVALRCDPISGHVSLFWYQQALGQGPEFLTYFQNEAQLDKSGLPSDRFFAERPEGSVSTLKIQRTQQEDSAVYLCASSLRQIISGNTIYFGEGSWLTVV.

V usage is TRBV7-2 and J usage is TRBJ2-7, with D possibly being TRBD2 (7 bases). Per the germline V gene, CDR1 is SGHTA and CDR2 is FQGNSA. V lost 1 base and J lost 6, with 10 bases in between. There are 13 residues in the CDR3. CDR3 in amino acids: CASSLGRGGEQYF. The CDR3 DNA reads as TGTGCCAGCAGCTTAGGGAGGGGGGGCGAGCAGTACTTC.

The chain combines TRBV2 with TRBJ2-2, with unresolved D. The CDR3 totals 12 residues. Trimming stripped 8 bases from V and 0 bases from J, with 4 bases between. Germline V gene sequence: CDR1 SNHLY, CDR2 FYNNEI. The CDR3 sequence: CASQTNTGELFF. The CDR3 nucleotides are TGTGCCAGCCAGACGAACACCGGGGAGCTGTTTTTT.

This clonotype was recorded a few times. The genes are TRBV11-3 and TRBJ1-4; tentatively, D is TRBD1 (5 bases). Trimming pared 1 base from V and 0 bases from J, leaving 6 bases between. From germline, CDR1 is SGHNT and CDR2 YENEEA. CDR3 length equals 15 residues. CDR3: CASSLGDSTNEKLFF. DNA for the CDR3: TGTGCCAGCAGCTTAGGGGACTCAACTAATGAAAAACTGTTTTTT.

The chain combines TRBV6-2 or TRBV6-3 with TRBJ2-5; 11 bases are a match to TRBD2. The germline V gene encodes CDR1 MNHEY and CDR2 SVGEGT. The CDR3 is made up of 16 amino acids. V gave up 6 bases and J gave up 4 bases; unmatched junction bases: 10. The CDR3, as DNA: TGTGCCAGCAGCATTCTTAGCGGGAGGGGAGGAGAGACCCAGTACTTC. This codes for CASSILSGRGGETQYF.

In its sample, this clonotype was seen a few times. The chain couples TRBV5-1 to TRBJ1-4; no clear D gene. The CDR3 extends over 15 amino acids. With 0 bases removed from V and 0 bases from J, the gap between germline ends came to 6 bases. CDR1 is SGHRS and CDR2 is YFSETQ in the germline V gene. The chain's CDR3 is CASSLEGATNEKLFF. In nucleotides, the CDR3 is TGCGCCAGCAGCTTGGAGGGTGCAACTAATGAAAAACTGTTTTTT.

This clonotype has more than one count but fewer than ten. J is TRBJ2-3 and V is TRBV5-6; D is possibly TRBD2 (6 bases). This CDR3 is built from 14 residues. The V end lost 4 bases, the J end lost 6 bases, and 15 bases lay between the germline ends. Germline-derived CDR1 and CDR2 are SGHDT and YYEEEE. The CDR3 here is CASSRDWFSDTQYF. The CDR3, as DNA: TGTGCCAGCAGCAGGGACTGGTTCTCGGATACGCAGTATTTT.

The V call is TRBV15, the J call TRBJ2-7; 9 nucleotides line up with TRBD2. Per the germline V gene, CDR1 is LNHNV and CDR2 is YYDKDF (reference sequence). The CDR3 contains 18 residues. Unmatched junction bases numbered 14, after V lost 1 base and J lost 4 bases. CDR3 sequence reads: CATSRGLAGVGRIYEQYF. In nucleotides, the CDR3 is TGTGCCACCAGCAGAGGTTTAGCGGGAGTGGGAAGAATATACGAGCAGTACTTC.

The V and J genes are TRBV24-1 and TRBJ2-2; tentative D call: TRBD2 (5 bases). The CDR3 spans 11 residues. Trimming pared 10 bases from V and 4 bases from J, leaving 6 bases between. Germline V gives CDR1 KGHDR, CDR2 SFDVKD. The chain's CDR3 is CATGGTGELFF. The CDR3 DNA is TGTGCCACTGGAGGCACCGGGGAGCTGTTTTTT.

This sequence joins TRBV19 and TRBJ2-3; TRBD1 might be the D (6 bases). The CDR3 has 15 residues. V dropped 5 bases and J dropped 1 base, with 13 bases sitting between them. CDR1 is LNHDA and CDR2 is SQIVND in the germline V gene (reference sequence). The DNA for the CDR3 is TGTGCCAGTAGTCCCCCGACAGGACGCACAGATACGCAGTATTTT. Translated, it gives CASSPPTGRTDTQYF.

V is TRBV2 and J is TRBJ2-7; 7 positions match TRBD2. V lost 8 bases, J lost 2 bases, and 6 bases stayed unmatched. This CDR3 has 13 amino acids. Germline CDR1 is SNHLY and CDR2 is FYNNEI. In DNA, the CDR3 is TGTGCCAGCTCCCGGGACTACACCTACGAGCAGTACTTC. Its translation: CASSRDYTYEQYF.

This clonotype occurred many times. Germline is not matched at one junction end, which may reflect a read error. This chain connects TRBV20-1 to TRBJ2-2, with D unresolved. This CDR3 contains 14 residues. The V gene's germline CDR1 is DFQATT and CDR2 SNEGSKA (reference sequence). The CDR3 DNA is TGCAGTGCTAGAATTCCGTGGTCGGAAGGGTGCGACCTTTTT. Protein product: CSARIPWSEGCDLF.

V usage is TRBV7-9 and J usage is TRBJ2-6, with D uncertain. Germline V CDR1 and CDR2: SEHNR, FQNEAQ (reference sequence). V lost 6 bases and J 0 bases, leaving 9 bases between the germline ends. This CDR3 is 15 amino acids long. CDR3 nucleotides: TGTGCCAGCAGTACGTTCCGCTCTGGGGCCAACGTCCTGACTTTC. Translation gives CASSTFRSGANVLTF.

Only a few counts were recorded for this clonotype. The rearrangement links TRBV7-6 to TRBJ2-1; TRBD2 might be the D (5 bases). CDR3 length: 13 residues. The V end lost 5 bases, the J end lost 6 bases, and 11 bases lay between the germline ends. Germline V gene data show CDR1 as SGHVS and CDR2 as FNYEAQ. This chain's CDR3 is CASSPFEGNEQFF. CDR3 DNA sequence: TGTGCCAGCAGCCCCTTTGAGGGCAATGAGCAGTTCTTC.

This clonotype turned up a few times. This chain joins TRBV20-1 and TRBJ2-3; the D gene could be TRBD1 or TRBD2 (5 bases each). Germline-derived CDR1 and CDR2 are DFQATT and SNEGSKA (reference sequence). CDR3 size: 16 residues. Trimming shortened V by 3 bases and J by 8 bases, and 24 bases separated the two germline ends. The CDR3 region has the DNA TGCAGTGCTAGTGGCCCTAGTCTACTAGGGGCGGGTACGCAGTATTTT. This codes for CSASGPSLLGAGTQYF.

This clonotype has more than one count but fewer than ten. The chain combines TRBV5-1 with TRBJ1-5; the match to TRBD1 covers 11 bases. This CDR3 is built from 14 residues. CDR1 SGHRS and CDR2 YFSETQ come from the germline V gene. The J segment lost 6 bases and the V segment lost 4 bases, leaving 3 bases of the junction unmatched. CDR3 nucleotides: TGCGCCAGCAGCGGGACAGGGGGGGGTCAGCCCCAGCATTTT. Protein sequence: CASSGTGGGQPQHF.

This clonotype was seen more than once but under ten times. The gene calls are TRBV18 and TRBJ2-7; D is undetermined. V dropped 2 bases and J dropped 3 bases, with 8 bases sitting between them. This CDR3 contains 13 residues. CDR1 KGHSH and CDR2 LQKENI come from the germline V gene. CDR3 coding DNA: TGTGCCAGCTCACCATCCGGCGGCTACGAGCAGTACTTC. Amino acids: CASSPSGGYEQYF.

This clonotype was counted many times. At one boundary the junction diverges from the germline segment, which might be a read error. The CDR3 sequence: CRDGGRGETQYF. The CDR3 nucleotides are TGTAGAGACGGCGGGAGGGGGGAGACCCAGTACTTC. This chain joins TRBV20-1 and TRBJ2-5, with 9 bases fitting TRBD2. This CDR3 region has 12 residues. CDR1 is DFQATT and CDR2 is SNEGSKA in the germline V gene (reference sequence).

This clonotype was counted only a few times. The J gene is TRBJ2-5, the V gene TRBV5-6; D gene unclear. The germline V and J ends were trimmed by 0 bases and 1 base, with 7 bases remaining between them. Germline CDR1 is SGHDT and CDR2 is YYEEEE. The CDR3 sequence is 14 residues long. Written as DNA, the CDR3 is TGTGCCAGCAGCTTGGCCCTCCCCCAAGAGACCCAGTACTTC. This encodes CASSLALPQETQYF.

This clonotype was seen many times. V is TRBV24-1 and J is TRBJ2-1, with 10 bases fitting TRBD2. CDR3 length: 15 amino acids. Germline CDR1 is KGHDR and CDR2 is SFDVKD. J gave up 9 bases and V 3 bases, and 7 bases lay outside the gene matches. CDR3 region: CATSDPSGSDGEQFF. The CDR3 coding sequence is TGTGCCACCAGTGATCCTAGCGGGAGCGATGGTGAGCAGTTCTTC.